The T cell receptor (beta chain) described here comes from a study of CD8 T cells in ankylosing spondylitis. Study-level results: There was reportedly significant enrichment of clones that were disease-linked in matched ankylosing spondylitis synovial fluid. Blood from ankylosing spondylitis patients appeared to carry a characteristic roughly 8-variant TCR beta motif.

Ten or more counts support this clonotype. Its antigen is as yet unknown. Libraries for TCR beta were made by quantitative 5'-RACE with molecular barcodes. TCRdb re-called the 5' RACE reads with MiXCR, one entry per CDR3 protein. The table has approximately 150,000 distinct CDR3 sequences, around a third seen once. This CDR3 has 17 amino acids. The germline gives CDR1 MNHEY, CDR2 SVGAGI. Losses at the gene ends were 0 bases for V and 0 bases for J; bases not matched to a gene: 7. Sequencing was done on a sample of synovial fluid, either unsorted or a sorted T cell fraction (not recorded which). This chain connects TRBV6-5 to TRBJ2-5, with 7 bases lining up with TRBD2. This receptor was identified in a male donor with ankylosing spondylitis. The CDR3 protein is CASSYSGAGWYQETQYF. Here the CDR3 DNA reads TGTGCCAGCAGTTACTCGGGAGCGGGGTGGTACCAAGAGACCCAGTACTTC.